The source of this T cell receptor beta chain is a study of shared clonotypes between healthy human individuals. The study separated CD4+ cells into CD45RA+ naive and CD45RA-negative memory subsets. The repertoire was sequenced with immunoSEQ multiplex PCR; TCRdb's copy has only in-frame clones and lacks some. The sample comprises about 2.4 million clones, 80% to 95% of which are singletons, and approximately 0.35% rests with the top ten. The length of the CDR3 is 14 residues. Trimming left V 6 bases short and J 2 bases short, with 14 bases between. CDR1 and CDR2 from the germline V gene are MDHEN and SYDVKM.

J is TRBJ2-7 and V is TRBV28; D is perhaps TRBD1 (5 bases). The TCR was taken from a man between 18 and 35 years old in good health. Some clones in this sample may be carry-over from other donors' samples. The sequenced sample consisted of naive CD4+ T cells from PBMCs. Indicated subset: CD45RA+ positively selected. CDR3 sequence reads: CASRNTPGTYEQYF. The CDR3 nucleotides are TGTGCCAGCAGGAACACGCCAGGGACCTACGAGCAGTACTTC.